Listed below are T cell receptor beta chains from one sample, sequenced in a study of blood T cell repertoires in COVID-19. TCRdb keeps only in-frame clones here, not all; method: immunoSEQ multiplex PCR. The sample shows about 120,000 clones, around 83% of them seen only once. The sample taken for sequencing was peripheral blood. These receptors were collected from a man aged 35 to 55 with acute or convalescent COVID-19. Both conserved end residues are part of each CDR3. Each record gives: clone size, V gene, J gene, D gene, CDR3 protein, CDR3 DNA. The D gene is left open where the match is weak. Not all rows give a size; the values are once, few, many and, for expanded clones, a class.

>-|TRBV19|TRBJ2-1|TRBD2
CASLGGGVSSEQFF
TGTGCCAGTCTTGGCGGGGGGGTGTCAAGTGAGCAGTTCTTC
>-|TRBV28|TRBJ2-2|-
CASSTASSGTGELFF
TGTGCCAGCAGTACGGCTAGCTCCGGCACCGGGGAGCTGTTTTTT
>-|TRBV5-1|TRBJ2-1|TRBD1
CASSLGDRAYNEQFF
TGCGCCAGCAGCTTGGGGGACAGGGCCTACAATGAGCAGTTCTTC
>few|TRBV19|TRBJ1-5|-
CASARDGNQPQHF
TGTGCCAGTGCCAGGGATGGCAATCAGCCCCAGCATTTT
>-|TRBV29-1|TRBJ2-1|TRBD2
CSVEAAGVWEQFF
TGCAGCGTTGAAGCGGCGGGAGTTTGGGAGCAGTTCTTC
>-|TRBV7-2|TRBJ1-2|TRBD1
CASSLTPGQGNGYTF
TGTGCCAGCAGCTTAACCCCGGGACAGGGTAATGGCTACACCTTC
>-|TRBV18|TRBJ2-5|-
CASSPRGQGETQYF
TGTGCCAGCTCACCACGGGGGCAGGGAGAGACCCAGTACTTC
>-|TRBV6-5|TRBJ2-7|-
CASKIWERSYEQYF
TGTGCCAGCAAAATCTGGGAGCGATCCTACGAGCAGTACTTC
>-|TRBV4-2|TRBJ2-1|-
CASSQAFSSYNEQFF
TGTGCCAGCAGCCAAGCCTTTAGCTCCTACAATGAGCAGTTCTTC
>-|TRBV29-1|TRBJ2-1|TRBD2
CSVGAGAAVEYNEQFF
TGCAGCGTAGGAGCGGGGGCGGCGGTCGAATACAATGAGCAGTTCTTC
>-|TRBV7-3|TRBJ2-1|-
CASSLGQSGISPPQFF
TGTGCCAGCAGCTTGGGGCAGTCGGGCATATCCCCCCCGCAGTTCTTC
>-|TRBV11-3|TRBJ2-3|TRBD1
CASSPGTGNHPDTQYF
TGTGCCAGCAGCCCCGGGACAGGGAACCATCCAGATACGCAGTATTTT
>once|TRBV6-6|TRBJ2-2|-
CASRRTGTDTGELFF
TGTGCCAGCAGGCGAACAGGGACCGACACCGGGGAGCTGTTTTTT
>-|TRBV15|TRBJ1-6|TRBD1
CATSRGQGGNSPLHF
TGTGCCACCAGCAGAGGACAGGGAGGAAATTCACCCCTCCACTTT
>-|TRBV5-1|TRBJ2-1|-
CASSLVLANEQFF
TGCGCCAGCAGCTTGGTGCTAGCCAATGAGCAGTTCTTC
>-|TRBV3-1/TRBV3-2|TRBJ2-7|-
CASSRSGSTYEQYF
TGTGCCAGCAGCCGGTCAGGGTCAACCTACGAGCAGTACTTC
>-|TRBV4-3|TRBJ1-2|-
CASSQDSYGYTF
TGCGCCAGCAGCCAGGACAGTTATGGCTACACCTTC
>-|TRBV5-1|TRBJ2-5|TRBD2
CASSLTAGGTQETQYF
TGCGCCAGCAGCTTGACGGCGGGAGGGACCCAAGAGACCCAGTACTTC
>-|TRBV7-2|TRBJ2-3|-
CASSFHPQDTQYF
TGTGCCAGCAGCTTCCACCCACAAGATACGCAGTATTTT
>-|TRBV4-3|TRBJ2-7|TRBD2
CASSFQSGGYSYEQYF
TGCGCCAGCAGCTTTCAGAGCGGGGGGTACTCCTACGAGCAGTACTTC
>-|TRBV18|TRBJ2-3|TRBD1
CASSPDRGPTDTQYF
TGTGCCAGCTCACCAGACAGGGGGCCAACAGATACGCAGTATTTT
>-|TRBV7-2|TRBJ2-4|-
CASSLGLQNIQYF
TGTGCCAGCAGCTTAGGACTTCAAAACATTCAGTACTTC
>few|TRBV20-1|TRBJ2-3|-
CSASQPGVTDTQYF
TGCAGTGCTAGTCAACCGGGGGTCACAGATACGCAGTATTTT
>-|TRBV18|TRBJ2-7|TRBD1
CASSPGTVSYEQYF
TGTGCCAGCTCACCAGGGACAGTTTCCTACGAGCAGTACTTC
>once|TRBV4-2|TRBJ2-1|TRBD2
CASSRSGGLLDEQFF
TGTGCCAGCAGCCGTAGCGGGGGCCTCCTGGATGAGCAGTTCTTC
>-|TRBV7-9|TRBJ1-4|-
CASSPEEVREKLFF
TGTGCCAGCAGCCCAGAGGAGGTGCGCGAAAAACTGTTTTTT
>-|TRBV2|TRBJ2-1|-
CASRRSSYNEQFF
TGTGCCAGCAGACGCAGCTCCTACAATGAGCAGTTCTTC
>-|TRBV2|TRBJ2-7|-
CASSGAQSSYEQYF
TGTGCCAGCAGTGGGGCCCAATCTTCTTACGAGCAGTACTTC
>-|TRBV19|TRBJ2-1|-
CASSIDLPSRAADNEQFF
TGTGCCAGTAGTATAGATCTCCCCTCTAGGGCAGCGGATAATGAGCAGTTCTTC
>-|TRBV15|TRBJ1-3|TRBD1
CATSRDRPQGNTIYF
TGTGCCACCAGCAGGGACAGGCCGCAGGGAAACACCATATATTTT
>-|TRBV5-6|TRBJ1-3|-
CASSLGRQRSGNTIYF
TGTGCCAGCAGCTTGGGTAGACAGCGATCTGGAAACACCATATATTTT
>-|TRBV5-1|TRBJ2-1|-
CASSVEGGQFF
TGCGCCAGCAGCGTCGAAGGGGGGCAGTTCTTC
>-|TRBV9|TRBJ2-1|-
CASSQWGNSEQFF
TGTGCCAGCAGTCAATGGGGCAACTCAGAGCAGTTCTTC
>-|TRBV29-1|TRBJ2-1|-
CSVEGRRQAQGQFF
TGCAGCGTTGAAGGCCGGCGACAGGCCCAGGGGCAGTTCTTC
>-|TRBV6-6|TRBJ2-5|-
CASSYNPPGSQETQYF
TGTGCCAGCAGTTACAACCCTCCAGGGTCCCAAGAGACCCAGTACTTC
>-|TRBV11-2|TRBJ2-7|TRBD2
CASSLEREGRDEQYF
TGTGCCAGCAGCTTAGAGCGGGAGGGCCGGGACGAGCAGTACTTC
>-|TRBV7-2|TRBJ2-2|-
CASSPTAGTGELFF
TGTGCCAGCAGCCCAACCGCGGGGACCGGGGAGCTGTTTTTT
>few|TRBV7-6|TRBJ2-3|-
CASSLELVMGTDTQYF
TGTGCCAGCAGCTTAGAGCTGGTAATGGGCACAGATACGCAGTATTTT
>few|TRBV4-1|TRBJ2-5|TRBD1
CASSRRQGEQETQYF
TGCGCCAGCAGCCGTAGACAGGGGGAACAAGAGACCCAGTACTTC
>-|TRBV28|TRBJ2-7|-
CASSLTGSPKQYF
TGTGCCAGCAGTTTGACAGGCTCCCCGAAGCAGTACTTC
>-|TRBV9|TRBJ2-2|-
CASSVAVTGELFF
TGTGCCAGCAGCGTCGCGGTTACCGGGGAGCTGTTTTTT
>-|TRBV3-1/TRBV3-2|TRBJ2-1|TRBD2
CASSQWVAGAGEQFF
TGTGCCAGCAGCCAGTGGGTGGCGGGAGCTGGTGAGCAGTTCTTC
>-|TRBV7-8|TRBJ1-2|TRBD1
CASSWTGRGGYTF
TGTGCCAGCAGCTGGACAGGGCGTGGTGGCTACACCTTC
>-|TRBV5-1|TRBJ1-2|-
CASSLVTDSIRGYTF
TGCGCCAGCAGCTTGGTGACAGATTCAATCAGGGGCTACACCTTC
>-|TRBV5-1|TRBJ2-7|-
CASSPFGQGRDEQYF
TGCGCCAGCAGCCCCTTCGGGCAGGGAAGGGACGAGCAGTACTTC
>-|TRBV18|TRBJ2-4|-
CASSPPGGYAKNIQYF
TGTGCCAGCTCACCACCGGGGGGTTACGCCAAAAACATTCAGTACTTC
>-|TRBV19|TRBJ2-7|-
CASSIGRGGEQYF
TGTGCCAGTAGTATCGGCAGGGGCGGTGAGCAGTACTTC
>-|TRBV6-4|TRBJ2-5|-
CASMEQGRETQYF
TGTGCCAGCATGGAACAGGGGAGGGAGACCCAGTACTTC
>once|TRBV5-1|TRBJ1-2|TRBD1
CASSGGQLAGYTF
TGCGCCAGCAGTGGGGGACAGCTGGCTGGCTACACCTTC
>-|TRBV27|TRBJ2-2|-
CASSLVRWGKELFF
TGTGCCAGCAGTTTAGTGCGATGGGGCAAGGAGCTGTTTTTT